The present T cell receptor beta chain was sequenced within a study of CD8 T cells in Susac syndrome. The multiple sclerosis controls were treatment-naive patients affected by stable or active relapsing-remitting disease. TEMRA cells were FACS-enriched, and CD8+ and CD4+ T cells were isolated negatively. cDNA came from roughly 0.47 to 1 ug RNA primed by random hexamers. TCRdb redid the calling of the immunoSEQ multiplex PCR reads with MiXCR, one entry per CDR3 protein. The sample holds around 190,000 distinct CDR3 sequences, 85% to 95% seen once. CDR1 is DFQATT, CDR2 SNEGSKA, per germline (reference sequence). Trimming took 5 bases from V and 4 from J, leaving 25 bases between them. The CDR3 length is 17 residues.

Sequencing was done on a sample of CD8+ T cells from PBMCs. The V gene is TRBV20-1, the J gene TRBJ2-3; perhaps TRBD2 as D (5 bases). The origin of this receptor is a human donor with multiple sclerosis. Here the CDR3 reads CSAALRGRRSEADTQYF. The DNA for the CDR3 is TGCAGTGCTGCCCTCCGAGGTAGGAGATCGGAGGCAGATACGCAGTATTTT.